Listed here are 8 T cell receptor beta chains from one sample, sequenced in a study of shared clonotypes between healthy human individuals. Using immunoSEQ multiplex PCR, the repertoire was profiled, and TCRdb retains in-frame clones only, with some absent. The top ten hold 0.39% of the sample, which has roughly 2.2 million clones, approximately 93% seen once. Sequencing was carried out using naive CD4+ T cells from PBMCs. Subset reported: CD45RA+ positively selected. All receptors come from a man aged 18-30 years in good health. Some clones in this sample may be carry-over from other donors' samples.

The rearrangement links TRBV2 to TRBJ1-4; 8 bases line up with TRBD1. The CDR3 spans 15 residues. V lost 8 bases and J lost 3; bases outside the gene matches: 8. Germline CDR1 and CDR2: SNHLY and FYNNEI. This CDR3 is CASGARGLPNEKLFF. The CDR3 nucleotides read TGTGCCAGCGGCGCCAGGGGGCTCCCTAATGAAAAACTGTTTTTT.

The chain joins TRBV6-1 to TRBJ2-1; a weak D match, TRBD1 (5 bases). Germline V lookup: CDR1 MNHNS, CDR2 SASEGT. The CDR3 covers 13 residues. The V gene lost 7 bases and the J gene lost 4 bases, with 11 bases spanning the gap. The CDR3 loop reads CASTLDSYNEQFF. DNA for the CDR3: TGTGCCAGCACCCTTGACAGTTACAATGAGCAGTTCTTC.

Concerning this clone: Other nucleotide sequences in the sample specify the same CDR3. The chain carries TRBV29-1 and TRBJ1-1; D is unclear. The CDR3 runs 10 residues. The germline CDR1 and CDR2 sequences are SQVTM and ANQGSEA. Trimming pared 4 bases from V and 2 bases from J, leaving 2 bases between. The chain's CDR3 is CSVANTEAFF. The CDR3 DNA follows: TGCAGCGTTGCCAACACTGAAGCTTTCTTT. The full variable domain, its missing parts supplied by reference TRBV29-1 and TRBJ1-1, is SAVISQKPSRDICQRGTSLTIQCQVDSQVTMMFWYRQQPGQSLTLIATANQGSEATYESGFVIDKFPISRPNLTFSTLTVSNMSPEDSSIYLCSVANTEAFFGQGTRLTVV.

The chain employs TRBV5-5 and TRBJ1-1; no clear D. CDR1 and CDR2 (germline): SGHKS, YYEKEE (reference sequence). The V end lost 0 bases, the J end lost 6 bases, and 9 bases lay between the germline ends. This CDR3 comprises 13 residues. Written as DNA, the CDR3 is TGTGCCAGCAGCTTGGTTCGGGTGGCTGAAGCTTTCTTT. Residues: CASSLVRVAEAFF.

CDR3 sequence reads: CAISESPGQTGELFF. CDR3 DNA sequence: TGTGCCATCAGTGAGTCGCCTGGCCAAACGGGGGAGCTGTTTTTT. The chain employs TRBV10-3 and TRBJ2-2; no firm D call. This CDR3 comprises 15 residues. The V and J ends lost 0 bases and 8 bases respectively, with 13 bases between them. From germline, CDR1 is ENHRY and CDR2 SYGVKD.

The CDR3 nucleotides are TGCGCCAGCAGCTTCGCCACCGACTACGAGCAGTACTTC. Protein: CASSFATDYEQYF. This chain uses TRBV5-1 with TRBJ2-7, with D unresolved. Trimming stripped 2 bases from V and 3 bases from J, with 9 bases between. In germline, CDR1 is SGHRS, CDR2 YFSETQ. The length of the CDR3 is 13 residues.

The chain employs TRBV5-6 and TRBJ2-7; 8 bases fit TRBD1. The CDR3 sequence is 14 residues long. Germline values: CDR1 SGHDT, CDR2 YYEEEE. J was trimmed by 3 bases and V by 5 bases; bases with no gene match: 7. CDR3 amino acids: CASSNGQGGYEQYF. The CDR3 DNA sequence: TGTGCCAGCAGTAACGGACAGGGAGGCTACGAGCAGTACTTC.

V gene TRBV6-5 combines with J gene TRBJ2-7; 9 bases align to TRBD1. Germline V CDR1 and CDR2: MNHEY, SVGAGI. The V gene end was trimmed by 7 bases and the J gene end by 4 bases; junction bases not matched to a gene: 11. The CDR3 is made up of 15 amino acids. This CDR3 is CASTKSGQGWYEQYF. CDR3 DNA sequence: TGTGCCAGCACGAAGTCGGGACAGGGTTGGTACGAGCAGTACTTC.